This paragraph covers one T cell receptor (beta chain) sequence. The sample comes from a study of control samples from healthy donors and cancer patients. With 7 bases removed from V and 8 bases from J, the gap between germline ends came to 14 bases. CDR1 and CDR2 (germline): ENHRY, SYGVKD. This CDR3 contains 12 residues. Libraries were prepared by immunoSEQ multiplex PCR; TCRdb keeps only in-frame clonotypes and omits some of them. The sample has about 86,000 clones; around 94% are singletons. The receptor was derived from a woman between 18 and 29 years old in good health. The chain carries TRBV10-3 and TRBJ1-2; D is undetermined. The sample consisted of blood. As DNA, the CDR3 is TGTGCCATCACCGAGAATCAGCACGGCTACACCTTC. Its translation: CAITENQHGYTF.